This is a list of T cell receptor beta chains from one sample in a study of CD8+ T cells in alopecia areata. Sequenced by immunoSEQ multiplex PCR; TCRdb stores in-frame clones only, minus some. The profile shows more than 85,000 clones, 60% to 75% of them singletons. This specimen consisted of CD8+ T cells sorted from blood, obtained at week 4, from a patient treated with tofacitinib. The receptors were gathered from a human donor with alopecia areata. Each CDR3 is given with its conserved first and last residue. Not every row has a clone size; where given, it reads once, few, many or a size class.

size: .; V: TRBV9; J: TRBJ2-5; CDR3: CASSPTGNLPETQYF
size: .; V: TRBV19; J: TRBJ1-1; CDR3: CASRSHRGAEAFF
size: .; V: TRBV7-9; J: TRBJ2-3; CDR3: CASSLGVADTDTQYF
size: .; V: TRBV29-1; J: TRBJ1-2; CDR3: CSVLSPGHPGEGYTF
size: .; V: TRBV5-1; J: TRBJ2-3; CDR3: CASSLDRPTDTQYF
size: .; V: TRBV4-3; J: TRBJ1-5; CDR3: CASSQDRAQINQPQHF
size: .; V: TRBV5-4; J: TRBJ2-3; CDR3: CASSSEPGLASTDTQYF
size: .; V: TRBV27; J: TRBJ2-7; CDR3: CASSRQGSFGYEQYF
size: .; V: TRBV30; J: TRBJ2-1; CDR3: CAGAGGGNEQFF
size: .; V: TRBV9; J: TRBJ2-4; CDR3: CASSAGDGFKNIQYF
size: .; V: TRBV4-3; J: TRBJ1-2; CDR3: CASSQDWATTGGVGPFPHGYTF
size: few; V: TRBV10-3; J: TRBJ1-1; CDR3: CATGTGNTEAFF
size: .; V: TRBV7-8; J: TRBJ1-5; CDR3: CASSADGTGDDNQPQHF
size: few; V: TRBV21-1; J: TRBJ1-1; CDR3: CASSAGTGGTEAFF
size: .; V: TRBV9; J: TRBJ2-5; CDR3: CASSYGGGEETQYF
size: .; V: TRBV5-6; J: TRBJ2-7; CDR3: CASSVGQSSNYEQYF
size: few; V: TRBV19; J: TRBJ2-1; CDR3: CASSIGGSAYNEQFF
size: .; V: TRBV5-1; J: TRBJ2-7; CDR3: CASSLNTQGAPYEQYF
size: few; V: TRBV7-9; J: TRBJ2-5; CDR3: CASSDQETQYF
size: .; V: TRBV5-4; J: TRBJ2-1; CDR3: CASSLGTSGPQSEQFF
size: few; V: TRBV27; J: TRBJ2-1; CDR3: CASSSPAGGHNEQFF
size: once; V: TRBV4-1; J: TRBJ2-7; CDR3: CASSQESSWGEQYF
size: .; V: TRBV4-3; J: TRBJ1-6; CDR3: CASSQDHPSSPLHF
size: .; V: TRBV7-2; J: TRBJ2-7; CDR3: CASSLWAGTDYEQYF
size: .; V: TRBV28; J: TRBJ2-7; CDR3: CASSRDGGSSYEQYF
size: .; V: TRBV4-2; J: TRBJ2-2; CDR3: CASSHSEDTGELFF
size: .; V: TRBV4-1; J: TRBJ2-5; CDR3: CASSQEGPGGEETQYF
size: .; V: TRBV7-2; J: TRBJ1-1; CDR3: CASRSTGGPNTEAFF
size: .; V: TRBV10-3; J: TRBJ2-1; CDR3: CAISESREQFF
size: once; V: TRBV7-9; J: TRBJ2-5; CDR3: CASSPVQGQETQYF
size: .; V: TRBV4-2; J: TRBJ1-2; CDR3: CASSLKRNYGYTF
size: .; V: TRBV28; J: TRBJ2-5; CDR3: CASSHGTSGSQETQYF
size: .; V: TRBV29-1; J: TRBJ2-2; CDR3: CSVELVERDTGELFF
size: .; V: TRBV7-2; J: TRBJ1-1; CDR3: CASNLAGAITEAFF
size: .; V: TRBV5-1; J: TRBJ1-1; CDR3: CASSLWGADTEAFF
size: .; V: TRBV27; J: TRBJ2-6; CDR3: CASSKPGANVLTF
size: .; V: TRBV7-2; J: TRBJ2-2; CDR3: CASSLAGELFF
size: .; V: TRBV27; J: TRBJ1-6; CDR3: CASTSVGSNSPLHF
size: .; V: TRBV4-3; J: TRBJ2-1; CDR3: CASSQGAGGLDNEQFF
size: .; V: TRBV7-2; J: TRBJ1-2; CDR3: CASSSPRDRGEHGYTF
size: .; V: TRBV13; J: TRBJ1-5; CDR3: CASSLGQNQPQHF
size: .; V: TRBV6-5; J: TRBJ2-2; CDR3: CASPRRGTGELFF
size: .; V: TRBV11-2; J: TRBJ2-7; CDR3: CASSLGAGSSYEQYF
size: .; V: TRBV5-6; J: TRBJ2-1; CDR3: CASSLASTDNEQFF
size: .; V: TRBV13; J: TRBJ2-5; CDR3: CASSPGDSLRETQYF
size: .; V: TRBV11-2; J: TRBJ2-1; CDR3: CASSSPLAGGHNEQFF
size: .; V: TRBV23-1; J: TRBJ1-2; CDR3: CASSQSGHPKGNTGDGYTF